A single sample gave rise to the 18 T cell receptor beta chains below, sequenced in a study of T-cell memory formation after mild COVID-19. TCRdb recomputed calls from the 5' RACE reads with MiXCR, one row per CDR3 protein. The sample gives 400,000 to 500,000 distinct CDR3 sequences, approximately 18% of which show up once; approximately 21% is in the top ten. Sequenced: PBMCs or a T cell subset sorted from them (not recorded which). The receptors were sampled from a man younger than 35 who had mild COVID-19 (a few samples of this study predate the infection). Cell type and time point are not known.

The sample holds a few counts of this clonotype. The V call is TRBV7-6, the J call TRBJ2-3; possible D gene TRBD1, 5 bases. Germline CDR1 and CDR2: SGHVS and FNYEAQ. The CDR3 runs to 15 residues. Between the trimmed V and J ends, which lost 1 base and 2 bases, there was a span of 10 bases. This CDR3 reads CASSLVGLTTDTQYF. The CDR3 coding sequence is TGTGCCAGCAGCTTAGTGGGGCTCACCACAGATACGCAGTATTTT.

This clonotype was picked up a small number of times. The chain joins TRBV5-1 to TRBJ2-1, with TRBD2 matching 10 bases. Germline CDR1 and CDR2: SGHRS and YFSETQ. This CDR3 region has 16 residues. V was clipped by 0 bases and J by 6 bases; unmatched bases: 6. CDR3: CASSLDSGGAFNEQFF. CDR3 coding DNA: TGCGCCAGCAGCTTGGACAGCGGGGGGGCCTTCAATGAGCAGTTCTTC.

This chain uses TRBV7-2 with TRBJ2-5, with D possibly TRBD1 on 6 matching bases. The ends were cut back, 4 bases at V and 4 bases at J, with 10 bases in the middle. CDR3 length: 13 residues. The V gene's germline CDR1 is SGHTA and CDR2 FQGNSA. This CDR3 is CASSWGRGETQYF. DNA of the CDR3: TGTGCCAGCAGCTGGGGCAGGGGAGAGACCCAGTACTTC.

This clonotype was counted a few times. This chain uses TRBV6-2 or TRBV6-3 with TRBJ1-1, with TRBD1 as a possible D gene (5 bases). The V gene's germline CDR1 is MNHEY and CDR2 SVGEGT. The germline V and J ends were trimmed by 7 bases and 4 bases, with 13 bases remaining between them. The CDR3 totals 13 residues. The CDR3, as DNA: TGTGCCAGCAATCAGGGAGTCCGCACTGAAGCTTTCTTT. It codes for CASNQGVRTEAFF.

The chain joins TRBV29-1 to TRBJ2-2; either TRBD1 or TRBD2 may supply D (7 bases each). V dropped 8 bases and J dropped 5 bases, with 15 bases sitting between them. The CDR3 has 13 amino acids. Germline assignment: CDR1 SQVTM and CDR2 ANQGSEA. The CDR3 here is CSLRGGATGELFF. The DNA for the CDR3 is TGCAGCCTCAGGGGGGGGGCGACCGGGGAGCTGTTTTTT.

V and J are TRBV15 and TRBJ2-3; D uncertain. The CDR3 consists of 13 residues. Per germline, CDR1 LNHNV and CDR2 YYDKDF (reference sequence). Trimming took off 0 bases at V and 6 bases at J, with 7 bases between the two ends. The CDR3 spells CATSRDRPDTQYF. The CDR3 DNA is TGTGCCACCAGCAGAGATCGCCCTGATACGCAGTATTTT.

This clonotype was detected ten times or more. V and J are TRBV29-1 and TRBJ1-4; D remains ambiguous. Germline V gene lookup returns CDR1 SQVTM and CDR2 ANQGSEA. This CDR3 spans 15 amino acids. Trimming shortened V by 1 base and J by 7 bases, and 16 bases separated the two germline ends. CDR3 DNA: TGCAGCGTTGAAGCCGACCGGGCCGCGAGTGAAAAACTGTTTTTT. Translated, it gives CSVEADRAASEKLFF.

J is TRBJ2-3 and V is TRBV7-2; D is possibly TRBD1 (6 bases). V shed 6 bases and J shed 5 bases, with 12 bases lying between them. This CDR3 has 13 residues. Germline V lookup: CDR1 SGHTA, CDR2 FQGNSA. DNA for the CDR3: TGTGCCAGCAGTAATGGGGGCAGAGATACGCAGTATTTT. Translation gives CASSNGGRDTQYF.

This chain links TRBV7-9 with TRBJ2-1; D assignment may be TRBD1 or TRBD2 (7 bases each). V dropped 0 bases and J dropped 7 bases, with 13 bases sitting between them. This CDR3 comprises 15 residues. Looked up from germline, CDR1 is SEHNR and CDR2 is FQNEAQ (reference sequence). CDR3 residues: CASSLAGRGLNEQFF. The CDR3 DNA reads as TGTGCCAGCAGCTTAGCGGGGAGGGGGCTGAATGAGCAGTTCTTC.

This clonotype appeared many times. The chain couples TRBV5-1 to TRBJ2-3, with D uncertain. The CDR3 totals 13 residues. The V and J ends lost 0 bases and 2 bases respectively, with 4 bases between them. Germline-derived CDR1 and CDR2 are SGHRS and YFSETQ. The chain's CDR3 is CASSLVPTDTQYF. For the CDR3, the DNA is TGCGCCAGCAGCTTGGTTCCCACAGATACGCAGTATTTT.

The chain employs TRBV9 and TRBJ1-2; no reliable D call. The V end lost 3 bases, the J end lost 8 bases, and 14 bases lay between the germline ends. The CDR3 has 13 amino acids. Germline V CDR1 and CDR2: SGDLS, YYNGEE. CDR3 sequence (DNA): TGTGCCAGCAGCGGGGCATCGGTCGGGGGCTACACCTTC. This codes for CASSGASVGGYTF.

This clonotype occurred many times. J is TRBJ2-4 and V is TRBV6-2 or TRBV6-3; weak D call: TRBD1 (6 bases). V lost 7 bases and J 8 bases, leaving 18 bases between the germline ends. The CDR3 has 14 amino acids. CDR1 and CDR2 from the germline V gene are MNHEY and SVGEGT. In nucleotides, the CDR3 is TGTGCCAGCACTTGGGACACCTGGGCGGACATTCAGTACTTC. Amino acids: CASTWDTWADIQYF.

V usage is TRBV20-1 and J usage is TRBJ1-4; D possibly corresponds to TRBD1 (5 bases). Germline V gene lookup returns CDR1 DFQATT and CDR2 SNEGSKA (reference sequence). Trimming took 6 bases from V and 7 from J, leaving 15 bases between them. This CDR3 contains 13 residues. The CDR3 region has the DNA TGCAGTGCCTCAGGGTGGAGTGGTGAAAAACTGTTTTTT. Translated, it gives CSASGWSGEKLFF.

This clonotype was detected ten times or more. The chain joins TRBV6-5 to TRBJ2-1; 7 nucleotides align to TRBD2. CDR1 and CDR2 from the germline V gene are MNHEY and SVGAGI. V lost 2 bases, J lost 4 bases, and 5 bases stayed unmatched. The CDR3 contains 15 residues. The CDR3 bases are TGTGCCAGCAGTTACGGAGCGGGGAAGTACAATGAGCAGTTCTTC. Protein sequence: CASSYGAGKYNEQFF.

V is TRBV20-1 and J is TRBJ2-3, with 8 bases lining up with TRBD2. The ends lost 3 bases at V and 9 bases at J; junction bases unmatched: 14. From germline, CDR1 is DFQATT and CDR2 SNEGSKA (reference sequence). CDR3 length: 15 residues. The CDR3 nucleotides are TGCAGTGCTAGCGCAGGGCGGGGGGACTGGCAAACGCAGTATTTT. Its protein product is CSASAGRGDWQTQYF.

The chain has TRBV7-3 and TRBJ2-1; 7 nucleotides agree with TRBD1. Germline CDR1 SGHTA, CDR2 FQGTGA. V gave up 5 bases and J gave up 4 bases; unmatched junction bases: 8. The CDR3 has 15 residues. The CDR3 DNA follows: TGTGCCAGCAGCCCCTCCAGGGACAGATACAATGAGCAGTTCTTC. This codes for CASSPSRDRYNEQFF.

The V and J genes are TRBV12-3 or TRBV12-4 and TRBJ1-5; 7 nucleotides match TRBD1. V was pared by 6 bases and J by 7 bases, with 9 bases of the junction left unmatched. This CDR3 is 14 amino acids long. The CDR3 DNA sequence: TGTGCCAGCAGCAATGAACAGGGGCTCCAGCCCCAGCATTTT. Translated, it gives CASSNEQGLQPQHF.

This clonotype was observed a few times. The chain employs TRBV27 and TRBJ1-6; 7 nucleotides agree with TRBD1. The length of the CDR3 is 13 residues. Germline values: CDR1 MNHEY, CDR2 SMNVEV (reference sequence). With 4 bases clipped from V and 10 bases from J, the junction kept 4 bases outside the gene matches. The DNA of the CDR3 is TGTGCCAGCAGTTCTCAGGGGGGCTCACCCCTCCACTTT. Translating it yields CASSSQGGSPLHF.